This T cell receptor (beta chain) was sequenced for a study of T cells in Graves' hyperthyroidism and ophthalmopathy. Study in general: It was at initial diagnosis, before any treatment, that peripheral blood was collected.

In its sample, this clonotype was seen many times. The target antigen is unknown. For ophthalmopathy patients, the Clinical Activity Score was at least 3 and the NOSPECS grade at least 4; duration was under 3 months. Pregnant or lactating patients were excluded, as were those with uncontrolled infection or other autoimmune disease. Study outcomes and limitations: Through a model of 13 V-J features, ophthalmopathy was separated from stable hyperthyroidism.

Using RNA transcripts as the source, TCR beta CDR3 regions were amplified. HTBI primers drove first-round RT-PCR of the TCR CDR3. From the multiplex PCR reads, TCRdb called clonotypes with MiXCR, one entry per CDR3 protein. The table includes about 640,000 distinct CDR3 sequences, roughly 20% detected once. There are 12 residues in the CDR3. Germline CDR1 and CDR2: DFQATT and SNEGSKA (reference sequence). Trimming shortened V by 5 bases and J by 5 bases, and 12 bases separated the two germline ends. The receptor comes from a man aged 25-45 years with Graves' ophthalmopathy. The chain is built from TRBV20-1 and TRBJ1-1, with D possibly matching TRBD1 (5 bases). Sequenced input: blood. The CDR3 loop is CSASDSVTEAFF. Written as DNA, the CDR3 is TGCAGTGCTTCAGACAGTGTAACTGAAGCTTTCTTT.